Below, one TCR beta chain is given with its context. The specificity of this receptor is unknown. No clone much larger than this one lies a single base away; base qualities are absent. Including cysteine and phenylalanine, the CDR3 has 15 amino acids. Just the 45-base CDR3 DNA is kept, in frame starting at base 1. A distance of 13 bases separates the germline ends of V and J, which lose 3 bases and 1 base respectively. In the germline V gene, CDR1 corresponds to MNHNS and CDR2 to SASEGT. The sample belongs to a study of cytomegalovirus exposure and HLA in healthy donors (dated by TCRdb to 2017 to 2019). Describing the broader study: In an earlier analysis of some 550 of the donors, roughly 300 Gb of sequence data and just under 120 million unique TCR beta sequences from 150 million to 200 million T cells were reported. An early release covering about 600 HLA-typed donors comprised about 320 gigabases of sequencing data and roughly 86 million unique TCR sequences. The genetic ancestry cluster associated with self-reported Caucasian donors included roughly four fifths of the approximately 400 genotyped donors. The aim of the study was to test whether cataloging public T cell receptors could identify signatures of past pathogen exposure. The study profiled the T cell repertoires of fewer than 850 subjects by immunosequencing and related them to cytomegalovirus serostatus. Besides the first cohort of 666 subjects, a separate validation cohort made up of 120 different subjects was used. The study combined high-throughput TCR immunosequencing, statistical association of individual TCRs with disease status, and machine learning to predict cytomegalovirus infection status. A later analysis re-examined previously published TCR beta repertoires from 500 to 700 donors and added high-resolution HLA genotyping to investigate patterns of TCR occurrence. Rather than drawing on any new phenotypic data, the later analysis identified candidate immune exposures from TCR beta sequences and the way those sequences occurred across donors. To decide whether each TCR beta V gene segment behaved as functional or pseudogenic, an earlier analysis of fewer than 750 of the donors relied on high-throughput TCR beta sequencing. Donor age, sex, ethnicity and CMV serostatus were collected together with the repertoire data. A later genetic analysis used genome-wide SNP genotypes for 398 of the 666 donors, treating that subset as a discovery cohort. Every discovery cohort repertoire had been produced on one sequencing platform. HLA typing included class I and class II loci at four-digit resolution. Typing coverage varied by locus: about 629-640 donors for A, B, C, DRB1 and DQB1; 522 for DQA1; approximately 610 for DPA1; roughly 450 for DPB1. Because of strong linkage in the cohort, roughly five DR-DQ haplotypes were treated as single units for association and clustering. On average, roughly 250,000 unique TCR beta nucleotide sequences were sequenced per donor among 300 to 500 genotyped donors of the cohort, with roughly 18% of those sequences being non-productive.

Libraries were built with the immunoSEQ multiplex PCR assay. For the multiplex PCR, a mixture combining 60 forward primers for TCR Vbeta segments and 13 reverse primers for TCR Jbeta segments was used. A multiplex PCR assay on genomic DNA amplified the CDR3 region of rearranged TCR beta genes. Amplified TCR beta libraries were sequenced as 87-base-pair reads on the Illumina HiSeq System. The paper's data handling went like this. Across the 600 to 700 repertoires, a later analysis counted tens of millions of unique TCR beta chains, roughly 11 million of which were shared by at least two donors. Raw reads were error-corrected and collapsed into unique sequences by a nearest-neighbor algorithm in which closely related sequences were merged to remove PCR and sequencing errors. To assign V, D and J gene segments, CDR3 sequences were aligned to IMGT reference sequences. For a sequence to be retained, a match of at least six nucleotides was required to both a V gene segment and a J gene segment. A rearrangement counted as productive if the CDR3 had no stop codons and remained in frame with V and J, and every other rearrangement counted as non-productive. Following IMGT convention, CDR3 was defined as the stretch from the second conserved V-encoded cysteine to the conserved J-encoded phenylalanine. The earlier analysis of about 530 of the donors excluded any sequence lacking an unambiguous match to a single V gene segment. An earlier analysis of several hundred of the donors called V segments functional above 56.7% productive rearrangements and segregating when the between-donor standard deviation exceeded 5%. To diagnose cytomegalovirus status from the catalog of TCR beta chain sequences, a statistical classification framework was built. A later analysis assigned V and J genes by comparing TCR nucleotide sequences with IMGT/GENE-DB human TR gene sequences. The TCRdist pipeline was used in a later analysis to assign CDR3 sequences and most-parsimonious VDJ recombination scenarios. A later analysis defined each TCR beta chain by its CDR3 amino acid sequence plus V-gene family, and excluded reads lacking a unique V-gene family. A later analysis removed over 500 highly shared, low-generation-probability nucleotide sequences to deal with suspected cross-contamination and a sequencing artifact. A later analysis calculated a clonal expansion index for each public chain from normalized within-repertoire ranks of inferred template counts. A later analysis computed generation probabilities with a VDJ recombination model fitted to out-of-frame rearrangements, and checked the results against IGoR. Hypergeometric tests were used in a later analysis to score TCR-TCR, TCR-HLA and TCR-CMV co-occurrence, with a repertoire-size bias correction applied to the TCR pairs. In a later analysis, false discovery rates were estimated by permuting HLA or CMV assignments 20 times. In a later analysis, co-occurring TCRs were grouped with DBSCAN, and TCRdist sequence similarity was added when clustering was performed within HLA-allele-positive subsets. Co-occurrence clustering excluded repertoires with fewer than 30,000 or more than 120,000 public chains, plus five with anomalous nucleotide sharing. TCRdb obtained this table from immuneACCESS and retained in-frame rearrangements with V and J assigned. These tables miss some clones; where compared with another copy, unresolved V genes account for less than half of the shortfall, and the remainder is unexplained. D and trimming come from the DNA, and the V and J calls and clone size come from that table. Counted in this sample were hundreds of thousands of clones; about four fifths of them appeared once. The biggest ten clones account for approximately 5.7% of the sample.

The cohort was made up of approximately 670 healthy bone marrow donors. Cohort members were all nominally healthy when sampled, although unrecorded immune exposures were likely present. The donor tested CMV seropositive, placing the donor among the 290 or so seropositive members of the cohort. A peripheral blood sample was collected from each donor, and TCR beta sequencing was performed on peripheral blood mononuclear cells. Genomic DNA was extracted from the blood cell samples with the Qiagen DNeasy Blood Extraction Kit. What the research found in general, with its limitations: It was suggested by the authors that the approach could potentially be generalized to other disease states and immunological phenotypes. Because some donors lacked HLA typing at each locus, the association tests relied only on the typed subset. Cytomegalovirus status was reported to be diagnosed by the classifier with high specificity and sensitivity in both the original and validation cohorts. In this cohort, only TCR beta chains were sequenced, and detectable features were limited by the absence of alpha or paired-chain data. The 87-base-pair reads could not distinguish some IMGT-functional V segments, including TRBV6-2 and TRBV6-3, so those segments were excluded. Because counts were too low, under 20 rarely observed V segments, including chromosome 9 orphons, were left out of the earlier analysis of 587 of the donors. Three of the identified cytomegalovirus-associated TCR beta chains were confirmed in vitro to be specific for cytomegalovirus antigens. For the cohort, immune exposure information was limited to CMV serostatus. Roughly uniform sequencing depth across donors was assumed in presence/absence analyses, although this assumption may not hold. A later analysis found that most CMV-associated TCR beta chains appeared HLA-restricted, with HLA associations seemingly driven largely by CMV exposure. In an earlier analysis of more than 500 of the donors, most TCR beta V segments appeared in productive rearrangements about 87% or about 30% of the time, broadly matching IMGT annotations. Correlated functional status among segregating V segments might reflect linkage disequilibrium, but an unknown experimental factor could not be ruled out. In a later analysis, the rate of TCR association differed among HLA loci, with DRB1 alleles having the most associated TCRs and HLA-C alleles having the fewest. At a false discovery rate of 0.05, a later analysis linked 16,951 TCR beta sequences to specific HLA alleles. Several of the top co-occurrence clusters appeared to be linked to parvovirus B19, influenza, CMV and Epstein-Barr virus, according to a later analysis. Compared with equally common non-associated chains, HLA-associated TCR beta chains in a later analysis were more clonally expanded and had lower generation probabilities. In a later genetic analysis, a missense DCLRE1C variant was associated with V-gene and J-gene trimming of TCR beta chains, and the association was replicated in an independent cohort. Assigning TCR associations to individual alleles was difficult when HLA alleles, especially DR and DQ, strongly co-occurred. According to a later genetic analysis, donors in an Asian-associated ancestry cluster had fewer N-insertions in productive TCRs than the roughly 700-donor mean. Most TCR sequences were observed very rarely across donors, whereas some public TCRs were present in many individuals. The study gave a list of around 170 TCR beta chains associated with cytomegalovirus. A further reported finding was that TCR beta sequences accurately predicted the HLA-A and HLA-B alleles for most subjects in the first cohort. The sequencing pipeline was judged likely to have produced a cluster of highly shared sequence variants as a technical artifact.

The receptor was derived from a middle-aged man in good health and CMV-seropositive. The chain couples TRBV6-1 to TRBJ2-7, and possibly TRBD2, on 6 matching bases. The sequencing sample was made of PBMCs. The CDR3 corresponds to CASSDIADPSYEQYF. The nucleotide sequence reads TGTGCCAGCAGTGACATAGCGGACCCTTCCTACGAGCAGTACTTC.